This TCR beta chain was captured by sequencing in a study of cytomegalovirus exposure and HLA in healthy donors (dated by TCRdb to 2017 to 2019). Broadly, across the study: An earlier analysis of roughly 500 of the donors reported roughly 300 Gb of sequence data and about 100 million unique TCR beta sequences from some 180 million T cells. Using immunosequencing, the study profiled T cell repertoires from 666 subjects and related those repertoires to cytomegalovirus serostatus. Roughly 5 DR-DQ haplotypes were treated as single units for association and clustering because of strong linkage in the cohort. All discovery cohort repertoires had been generated on a single sequencing platform. Donor age, sex, ethnicity and CMV serostatus were collected together with the repertoire data. Of the roughly 400 genotyped donors, roughly 76% were placed in the genetic ancestry cluster associated with self-reported Caucasian donors. Genome-wide SNP genotypes for about 65% of the roughly 670 donors were used in a later genetic analysis, which treated that subset as a discovery cohort. Typing coverage varied by locus: roughly 620-640 donors for A, B, C, DRB1 and DQB1; approximately 520 for DQA1; more than 600 for DPA1; approximately 450 for DPB1. An early release that covered roughly 600 HLA-typed donors contained approximately 300 gigabases of sequencing data and about 93 million unique TCR sequences. The study was designed to test whether signatures of past pathogen exposure could be identified by cataloging public T cell receptors. In the later analysis, no new phenotypic data were used to find candidate immune exposures; instead, reliance was placed on TCR beta sequences and their occurrence across donors. To study patterns of TCR occurrence, a later analysis re-analyzed previously published TCR beta repertoires from several hundred donors and added high-resolution HLA genotyping. High-throughput TCR immunosequencing, statistical association of individual TCRs with disease status, and machine learning were combined to predict cytomegalovirus infection status. A separate validation cohort of over 95 different subjects was used in addition to the approximately 640-subject first cohort. In an earlier analysis of over 550 of the donors, high-throughput TCR beta sequencing was used to judge whether each TCR beta V gene segment behaved as functional or pseudogenic. HLA typing covered class I and class II loci at four-digit resolution. Across approximately 400 genotyped donors of the cohort, an average of about 250,000 unique TCR beta nucleotide sequences per donor were sequenced, and 15% to 20% of those sequences were non-productive.

The CDR3 contains 15 residues, cysteine and phenylalanine counted. Solely the CDR3 DNA is kept, with 45 bases framed from the first base. V is trimmed back by 8 bases and J by 7 bases, and the junction contains 10 bases that no gene match accounts for. CDR1 WNHNN and CDR2 SYGVQD are derived from the germline V gene (reference sequence). The library was generated by the immunoSEQ multiplex PCR assay. A mixture of 60 forward primers for TCR Vbeta segments and 13 reverse primers for TCR Jbeta segments was used in the multiplex PCR. The CDR3 region of rearranged TCR beta genes was amplified from genomic DNA with a multiplex PCR assay. The amplified TCR beta libraries were sequenced on the Illumina HiSeq System as 87-base-pair reads. Processing in the source paper ran as follows. Across the 666 repertoires, a later analysis counted 75 million to 90 million unique TCR beta chains, approximately 10 million of which were shared by at least two donors. A nearest-neighbor algorithm error-corrected the raw reads and collapsed the reads into unique sequences, merging closely related sequences to remove PCR and sequencing errors. V, D and J gene segments were assigned by aligning CDR3 sequences to IMGT reference sequences. For a sequence to be retained, a match of at least six nucleotides to both a V gene segment and a J gene segment was required. A rearrangement was called productive if the CDR3 had no stop codons and remained in frame with V and J, and every other rearrangement was called non-productive. Following IMGT convention, CDR3 was defined as the stretch from the second conserved V-encoded cysteine up to the conserved J-encoded phenylalanine. The earlier analysis of 587 of the donors excluded any sequence lacking an unambiguous match to a single V gene segment. In an earlier analysis of approximately 550 of the donors, V segments were called functional above 56.7% productive rearrangements and were called segregating when the between-donor standard deviation exceeded 5%. A statistical classification framework was built to diagnose cytomegalovirus status from the catalog of TCR beta chain sequences. In a later analysis, V and J genes were assigned by comparing TCR nucleotide sequences against IMGT/GENE-DB human TR gene sequences. Using the TCRdist pipeline, a later analysis assigned CDR3 sequences along with most-parsimonious VDJ recombination scenarios. In a later analysis, each TCR beta chain was defined by its CDR3 amino acid sequence together with its V-gene family, and reads without a unique V-gene family were excluded. To address suspected cross-contamination and a sequencing artifact, a later analysis removed a few hundred highly shared, low-generation-probability nucleotide sequences. A later analysis calculated a clonal expansion index for each public chain from normalized within-repertoire ranks of inferred template counts. In a later analysis, generation probabilities were computed with a VDJ recombination model fitted to out-of-frame rearrangements, and the resulting probabilities were checked against IGoR. In a later analysis, TCR-TCR, TCR-HLA and TCR-CMV co-occurrence was scored with hypergeometric tests, and a repertoire-size bias correction was applied to TCR pairs. False discovery rates were estimated in a later analysis by permuting HLA or CMV assignments 20 times. A later analysis grouped co-occurring TCRs with DBSCAN, adding TCRdist sequence similarity when clustering within HLA-allele-positive subsets. For co-occurrence clustering, repertoires with fewer than 30,000 or more than 120,000 public chains were excluded, along with 4 to 6 repertoires with anomalous nucleotide sharing. Sourced from immuneACCESS, this table was stored by TCRdb with only in-frame sequences that have V and J called. A share of the clones is absent; for the studies checked, an unresolved V gene accounts for under half, and the remainder has no known explanation. Clonal size and the V and J genes are those of that table, whereas D and trimming came from the DNA. This sample is represented by 180,000 or so clones; over 75% of them were singletons. The ten largest make up less than 2% of the sample.

The cohort consisted of 600 to 700 healthy bone marrow donors. All cohort members were sampled while nominally healthy, although unrecorded immune exposures were likely present. The donor tested CMV seronegative, placing the donor among the 352 seronegative members of the cohort. Every donor gave a peripheral blood sample, and the peripheral blood mononuclear cells from that sample were used for TCR beta sequencing. Genomic DNA was extracted from the blood cell samples with the Qiagen DNeasy Blood Extraction Kit. There are a few counts of this clone. Its recognized antigen is unknown. The input lacks base qualities; no much larger clone sits a single base away. General findings and caveats noted by the study authors: The authors suggested that the approach could potentially be extended to other disease states and immunological phenotypes. At a false discovery rate of 0.05, a later analysis linked fewer than 20,000 TCR beta sequences to specific HLA alleles. Strong co-occurrence of HLA alleles, especially DR and DQ, made assigning TCR associations to individual alleles difficult. Compared with the roughly 670-donor mean, donors in an Asian-associated ancestry cluster had fewer N-insertions in productive TCRs, according to a later genetic analysis. Because counts were too low, roughly 16 rarely observed V segments, including chromosome 9 orphons, were excluded from the earlier analysis of around 640 of the donors. A further reported finding was that TCR beta sequences accurately predicted the HLA-A and HLA-B alleles for most subjects in the first cohort. Correlated functional status among segregating V segments might be attributable to linkage disequilibrium, but an unknown experimental factor could not be ruled out. In vitro tests confirmed that a few of the cytomegalovirus-associated TCR beta chains recognize cytomegalovirus antigens. Immune exposure information for the cohort was limited to CMV serostatus. The cohort was sequenced for TCR beta chains only, and without alpha or paired-chain data the features that could be detected were limited. A later analysis found that TCR association rates varied across HLA loci, with DRB1 alleles showing the most associated TCRs and HLA-C alleles the fewest. Sequencing depth was assumed to be roughly uniform across donors in the presence/absence analyses, though that assumption may not hold. Across donors, most TCR sequences were observed very rarely, whereas some public TCRs were present in many individuals. Because some donors lacked HLA typing at each locus, the association tests relied only on the typed subset. In a later analysis, HLA-associated TCR beta chains were found to be more clonally expanded and to have lower generation probabilities than equally common non-associated chains. A group of highly shared sequence variants was considered likely to be a technical artifact of the sequencing pipeline. Several of the top co-occurrence clusters appeared to be linked to parvovirus B19, influenza, CMV and Epstein-Barr virus, according to a later analysis. An association between a missense DCLRE1C variant and V-gene and J-gene trimming of TCR beta chains was found in a later genetic analysis and replicated in an independent cohort. Most CMV-associated TCR beta chains appeared to be HLA-restricted in a later analysis, and the HLA associations seemed to be driven largely by CMV exposure. A total of 150 to 200 TCR beta chains were listed by the study as associated with cytomegalovirus. Because the 87-base-pair reads could not distinguish some IMGT-functional V segments, including TRBV6-2 and TRBV6-3, those segments were excluded. In both the original and validation cohorts, the classifier was reported to diagnose cytomegalovirus status with high specificity and sensitivity. An earlier analysis of approximately 600 of the donors showed that most TCR beta V segments appeared in productive rearrangements either about 90% or about 30% of the time, which broadly matched IMGT annotations.

This chain joins TRBV10-1 to TRBJ1-5; TRBD1 fits 11 bases in the junction. This TCR was sampled from a woman aged 25 to 39 in good health and CMV-seronegative. Specimen: PBMCs. The CDR3 corresponds to CASSSGQGVGQPQHF. The DNA is as follows: TGCGCCAGCTCCTCGGGACAGGGGGTCGGGCAGCCCCAGCATTTT.